This T cell receptor (beta chain) was observed in a study of identical twins. Study-wide findings and caveats: The more abundant beta clonotypes in cord blood had fewer insertions, and memory repertoires did not show this.

Trimming stripped 6 bases from V and 4 bases from J, with 12 bases between. This CDR3 region has 13 residues. Each CDR3 protein is one row after TCRdb ran MiXCR on the 5' RACE reads. This table holds some 96,000 distinct CDR3 sequences, about 6% found once. This clonotype was found many times. The target antigen is unknown. The chain is built from TRBV12-3 or TRBV12-4 and TRBJ1-2, with unresolved D. Specimen: memory T cells sorted from blood. The receptor comes from a woman between 45 and 60 years old in good health. The CDR3 DNA sequence: TGTGCCAGCAGCCCCGGACGGCTCTATGGCTACACCTTC. This translates into CASSPGRLYGYTF.